This entry describes one T cell receptor (beta chain). This sample was included in a study of technical replicates of blood from a few donors. Profiled with immunoSEQ multiplex PCR; TCRdb holds only in-frame clones, not every one. Here the sample spans around 61,000 clones, around 88% being singletons. The receptor was derived from a human donor in good health. Some clones in this sample may be carry-over from other donors' samples. Input material: PBMCs.

In DNA, the CDR3 is TGTGCCAGCAGCTTAGCGTCCGGGATTAGCTCCTACAATGAGCAGTTCTTC. Its translation is CASSLASGISSYNEQFF. V gene TRBV11-1 combines with J gene TRBJ2-1; possible D gene TRBD2, 5 bases. CDR1 is SGHAT and CDR2 is FQDESV in the germline V gene (reference sequence). The CDR3 runs 17 residues. V was trimmed by 0 bases and J by 0 bases, leaving 12 bases between them.